Listed here are 16 T cell receptor beta chains from one sample, sequenced in a study of OX40 agonist ivuxolimab in advanced cancers. Some clones are missing from TCRdb's copy, which holds only in-frame ones; the method was immunoSEQ multiplex PCR. The sample lists some 60,000 clones; about 87% were seen once. The sample was CD4+ or CD8+ T cells sorted from blood, taken in a trial of the OX40 agonist ivuxolimab. Receptors were obtained from an adult with an advanced solid tumor such as melanoma, head and neck, liver or kidney cancer.

This clone was observed a single time. The CDR3 DNA sequence: TGTGCCAGCAGGGACACCGGGGAGCTGTTTTTT. It specifies CASRDTGELFF. The gene calls are TRBV2 and TRBJ2-2; D call uncertain. Germline loops: CDR1 SNHLY, CDR2 FYNNEI. This CDR3 has 11 amino acids. Trimming left V 6 bases short and J 3 bases short, with 2 bases between.

The rearrangement uses TRBV28 and TRBJ1-2; no definite D call. The CDR3 runs 11 residues. Germline values: CDR1 MDHEN, CDR2 SYDVKM. Trimming removed 7 bases from V and 8 bases from J, with 11 bases in between. The CDR3 sequence is CASTKREGYTF. The DNA for the CDR3 is TGTGCCAGCACCAAACGGGAGGGCTACACCTTC.

The chain links TRBV12-5 to TRBJ1-1; no reliable D call. Germline CDR1 reads LGHNT; CDR2 reads FRNRAP. This CDR3 region has 12 residues. V was cut by 6 bases and J by 3 bases, with 8 bases left in between. The DNA for the CDR3 is TGTGCTAGTGGAACTGGGTACACTGAAGCTTTCTTT. The encoded protein is CASGTGYTEAFF.

This chain uses TRBV19 with TRBJ1-4; D not certain. V dropped 0 bases and J dropped 0 bases, with 11 bases sitting between them. Germline CDR1 is LNHDA and CDR2 is SQIVND (reference sequence). The CDR3 is made up of 17 amino acids. Here the CDR3 reads CASSIDLWAATNEKLFF. The DNA for the CDR3 is TGTGCCAGTAGTATAGATCTATGGGCAGCAACTAATGAAAAACTGTTTTTT.

This clone was seen a single time. This chain links TRBV4-2 with TRBJ2-3, with a tentative D call TRBD1 (6 bases). Germline assignment: CDR1 LGHNA and CDR2 YNFKEQ. V lost 0 bases and J lost 11, with 24 bases in between. The CDR3 totals 17 residues. The CDR3 here is CASSQDLGAGALRVQYF. The CDR3 DNA is TGTGCCAGCAGCCAAGATTTGGGGGCGGGTGCCTTGAGGGTGCAGTATTTT.

V is TRBV5-4 and J is TRBJ2-3; D is undetermined. Germline V gene sequence: CDR1 SGHNT, CDR2 YYREEE (reference sequence). This CDR3 spans 12 amino acids. Trimming took off 4 bases at V and 6 bases at J, with 9 bases between the two ends. The CDR3 loop is CASSHDKDTQYF. DNA of the CDR3: TGTGCCAGCAGCCACGACAAGGATACGCAGTATTTT.

This clone was observed a handful of times. This rearrangement joins TRBV7-9 to TRBJ2-7; perhaps TRBD1 as D (7 bases). The CDR3 has 15 amino acids. Between the trimmed V and J ends, which lost 5 bases and 0 bases, there was a span of 14 bases. The germline V gene has CDR1 SEHNR and CDR2 FQNEAQ (reference sequence). The CDR3, as DNA: TGTGCCAGCAGCCCCAGGGGGGAATCCTCCTACGAGCAGTACTTC. Its translation is CASSPRGESSYEQYF. The full variable domain, in which reference TRBV7-9 and TRBJ2-7 provide the parts outside the CDR3, is DTGVSQNPRHKITKRGQNVTFRCDPISEHNRLYWYRQTLGQGPEFLTYFQNEAQLEKSRLLSDRFSAERPKGSFSTLEIQRTEQGDSAMYLCASSPRGESSYEQYFGPGTRLTVT.

V is TRBV5-4 and J is TRBJ1-1; tentatively, D is TRBD1 (6 bases). V dropped 3 bases and J dropped 2 bases, with 11 bases sitting between them. This CDR3 has 14 amino acids. The germline CDR1 and CDR2 sequences are SGHNT and YYREEE (reference sequence). As DNA, the CDR3 is TGTGCCAGCAGCTCGTCACAGGGAAACACTGAAGCTTTCTTT. Translation gives CASSSSQGNTEAFF.

The rearrangement joins TRBV2 to TRBJ2-2; 11 bases fit TRBD2. Germline CDR1 reads SNHLY; CDR2 reads FYNNEI. The CDR3 totals 16 residues. V trimming: 2 bases; J trimming: 7 bases; junction bases outside the gene matches: 6. In DNA form, the CDR3 reads TGTGCCAGCAGTGAAACTAGCGGGAGACGAGGCGGGGAGCTGTTTTTT. Its protein product is CASSETSGRRGGELFF.

The CDR3 bases are TGCGCCAGCAGCTTCCGGCAGGGGCCCGATTCACCCCTCCACTTT. Translation gives CASSFRQGPDSPLHF. The chain combines TRBV5-1 with TRBJ1-6; maybe TRBD1 (6 bases). CDR3 size: 15 residues. The V gene lost 2 bases and the J gene lost 8 bases, with 14 bases spanning the gap. The germline CDR1 and CDR2 sequences are SGHRS and YFSETQ.

The rearrangement links TRBV10-3 to TRBJ2-6; TRBD1 or TRBD2 may be the D gene (5 bases each). CDR1 and CDR2 from the germline V gene are ENHRY and SYGVKD. V lost 7 bases and J 0 bases, leaving 13 bases between the germline ends. CDR3 length equals 16 residues. As DNA, the CDR3 is TGTGCCATCACTCAAGAGAGGGGCTCTGGGGCCAACGTCCTGACTTTC. It codes for CAITQERGSGANVLTF.

The V and J genes are TRBV5-4 and TRBJ2-2; TRBD2 matches 14 bases. The CDR3 has 17 amino acids. V lost 7 bases to trimming and J lost 6 bases; unmatched junction nucleotides: 11. The germline gives CDR1 SGHNT, CDR2 YYREEE (reference sequence). As DNA, the CDR3 is TGTGCCAGCGCCTCGGGACTAGCGGGGGTAGGGTCCGGGGAGCTGTTTTTT. Encoded protein: CASASGLAGVGSGELFF.

V is TRBV5-6 and J is TRBJ2-2; no clear D. Trimming cost V 2 bases and J 6 bases, with 5 bases left between them. The CDR3 is 12 residues long. The germline V gene has CDR1 SGHDT and CDR2 YYEEEE. CDR3 sequence (DNA): TGTGCCAGCAGCTTCGAGGCCGGGGAGCTGTTTTTT. Amino acid sequence: CASSFEAGELFF. Together with reference TRBV5-6 and TRBJ2-2, the CDR3 gives the full variable domain: DAGVTQSPTHLIKTRGQQVTLRCSPKSGHDTVSWYQQALGQGPQFIFQYYEEEERQRGNFPDRFSGHQFPNYSSELNVNALLLGDSALYLCASSFEAGELFFGEGSRLTVL.

This chain links TRBV5-1 with TRBJ2-1; 12 bases align to TRBD2. V lost 4 bases, J lost 0 bases, and 8 bases stayed unmatched. The CDR3 is 18 amino acids. The germline V gene has CDR1 SGHRS and CDR2 YFSETQ. The CDR3: CASSLGTSGLSSYNEQFF. The CDR3 DNA follows: TGCGCCAGCAGCCTTGGGACTAGCGGGCTAAGCTCCTACAATGAGCAGTTCTTC.

This clone was seen a single time. The chain couples TRBV5-1 to TRBJ1-3; weak D call: TRBD1 (6 bases). The CDR3 loop spans 14 amino acids. The V gene lost 7 bases and the J gene lost 3 bases, with 14 bases spanning the gap. Germline V gene data show CDR1 as SGHRS and CDR2 as YFSETQ. CDR3 coding DNA: TGCGCCAGCTGTCACGGGACAAGTGGAAACACCATATATTTT. Translated, it gives CASCHGTSGNTIYF. The complete variable domain, with remaining parts taken from reference TRBV5-1 and TRBJ1-3, reads KAGVTQTPRYLIKTRGQQVTLSCSPISGHRSVSWYQQTPGQGLQFLFEYFSETQRNKGNFPGRFSGRQFSNSRSEMNVSTLELGDSALYLCASCHGTSGNTIYFGEGSWLTVV.

This clone was counted a single time. The V call is TRBV28, the J call TRBJ2-7, with no clear D. Trimming stripped 2 bases from V and 0 bases from J, with 8 bases between. There are 14 residues in the CDR3. Looked up from germline, CDR1 is MDHEN and CDR2 is SYDVKM. The CDR3 DNA is TGTGCCAGCAGTTTAGGAACGGCCTCCTACGAGCAGTACTTC. Translated, it gives CASSLGTASYEQYF. Complete variable domain (other parts from reference TRBV28 and TRBJ2-7): DVKVTQSSRYLVKRTGEKVFLECVQDMDHENMFWYRQDPGLGLRLIYFSYDVKMKEKGDIPEGYSVSREKKERFSLILESASTNQTSMYLCASSLGTASYEQYFGPGTRLTVT.